These T cell receptor beta chains were read from a single sample in a study of response to subunit inactivated influenza vaccine. TCRdb reprocessed the RT-PCR reads via MiXCR and lists one record per CDR3 protein. The repertoire includes some 500,000 distinct CDR3 sequences, less than 30% of them detected once, and approximately 2% sits in the top ten. The sequences come from CD4+ T cells sorted from PBMCs, collected roughly 5 days after vaccination. These receptors were obtained from a middle-aged man who received an inactivated influenza vaccine. Both conserved end residues are part of each CDR3. A D gene is named only where the DNA matches it firmly. Clone sizes are given selectively: once, few, many, or a class where the clone is expanded.

abundance | j_gene | v_gene | d_gene | CDR3aa | CDR3nt
few | TRBJ1-2 | TRBV9 | - | CASSVGRGLNYGYTF | TGTGCCAGCAGCGTAGGCAGAGGACTTAACTATGGCTACACCTTC
- | TRBJ1-5 | TRBV7-8 | - | CASSLVPGMNQPQHF | TGTGCCAGCAGCTTAGTTCCAGGGATGAATCAGCCCCAGCATTTT
few | TRBJ2-3 | TRBV5-1 | - | CASSLTAATDTQYF | TGCGCCAGCAGCTTGACAGCTGCCACAGATACGCAGTATTTT
few | TRBJ2-7 | TRBV2 | - | CASKRALHEQYF | TGTGCCAGCAAACGAGCACTCCACGAGCAGTACTTC
few | TRBJ2-1 | TRBV4-3 | - | CASSQWDGYNEQFF | TGCGCCAGCAGCCAATGGGACGGATACAATGAGCAGTTCTTC
- | TRBJ1-2 | TRBV4-3 | - | CASSQDKTTPRGYTF | TGCGCCAGCAGCCAAGACAAAACGACGCCGAGGGGCTACACCTTC
- | TRBJ2-3 | TRBV7-3 | - | CASSSAPRPSTDTQYF | TGTGCCAGCAGCTCAGCTCCGAGACCAAGCACAGATACGCAGTATTTT
- | TRBJ2-5 | TRBV5-1 | - | CASSLVGVETQYF | TGCGCCAGCAGCTTGGTGGGAGTGGAGACCCAGTACTTC
few | TRBJ2-7 | TRBV6-5 | - | CASSYRLNGAVPYEQYF | TGTGCCAGCAGTTACCGCTTAAACGGGGCAGTACCCTACGAGCAGTACTTC
- | TRBJ2-7 | TRBV20-1 | - | CSAGIGQGRYEQYF | TGCAGTGCCGGCATTGGGCAAGGGCGCTACGAGCAGTACTTC
- | TRBJ2-6 | TRBV6-2/TRBV6-3 | - | CASCGLFSGANVLTF | TGTGCCAGCTGTGGACTGTTCTCTGGGGCCAACGTCCTGACTTTC
once | TRBJ2-3 | TRBV7-2 | TRBD2 | CASSYVAGTTDTQYF | TGTGCCAGCAGCTACGTAGCGGGGACCACAGATACGCAGTATTTT
once | TRBJ2-1 | TRBV5-1 | TRBD2 | CASSQGLAGINEQFF | TGCGCCAGCAGCCAGGGACTAGCGGGGATCAATGAGCAGTTCTTC
- | TRBJ2-3 | TRBV10-3 | - | CAISESFTGTDTQYF | TGTGCCATCAGTGAGTCTTTCACAGGCACAGATACGCAGTATTTT
few | TRBJ2-3 | TRBV10-3 | - | CAISDTATTQYF | TGTGCCATCAGTGACACAGCGACCACGCAGTATTTT
many | TRBJ2-7 | TRBV30 | - | CAWRERDAVEYF | TGTGCCTGGAGGGAGAGGGATGCCGTCGAGTACTTC
few | TRBJ2-7 | TRBV28 | - | CASTLHGGHDEQYF | TGTGCCAGCACCCTCCACGGGGGTCACGACGAGCAGTACTTC
few | TRBJ2-2 | TRBV9 | - | CASSVGEGPKLFF | TGTGCCAGCAGCGTAGGAGAGGGGCCCAAGCTGTTTTTT
few | TRBJ2-7 | TRBV29-1 | - | CSVGLRSSSYEQYF | TGCAGCGTTGGGTTGCGGTCCAGCTCCTACGAGCAGTACTTC
- | TRBJ1-5 | TRBV28 | TRBD1 | CASSSAPGTDLNQPQHF | TGTGCCAGCAGTTCTGCCCCGGGGACAGACCTAAATCAGCCCCAGCATTTT
- | TRBJ1-1 | TRBV7-2 | - | CASSLRLVQAEAFF | TGTGCCAGCAGCTTAAGGCTGGTGCAGGCTGAAGCTTTCTTT
few | TRBJ2-7 | TRBV20-1 | - | CSASPQEDEQYF | TGCAGTGCTAGTCCACAGGAAGACGAGCAGTACTTC
- | TRBJ2-2 | TRBV7-8 | - | CASSLNSQMNTGELFF | TGTGCCAGCAGCTTAAATAGTCAGATGAACACCGGGGAGCTGTTTTTT
few | TRBJ2-2 | TRBV30 | - | CAWSVPWGELFF | TGTGCCTGGAGTGTACCGTGGGGGGAGCTGTTTTTT
once | TRBJ2-1 | TRBV5-1 | - | CASSSGILYNEQFF | TGCGCCAGCAGTTCCGGGATCCTCTACAATGAGCAGTTCTTC
few | TRBJ1-6 | TRBV4-2 | - | CASSQPRGDNSPLHF | TGTGCCAGCAGCCAGCCCCGGGGGGATAATTCACCCCTCCACTTT
- | TRBJ2-1 | TRBV5-1 | - | CASSPQGLGNGEQFF | TGCGCCAGCAGCCCACAGGGTCTCGGGAATGGTGAGCAGTTCTTC
- | TRBJ2-1 | TRBV5-1 | - | CASSLGGGGDPQFF | TGCGCCAGCAGCTTGGGGGGTGGAGGCGATCCACAGTTCTTC
- | TRBJ1-2 | TRBV7-9 | - | CASSWDQGIGYTF | TGTGCCAGCAGCTGGGATCAGGGGATCGGCTACACCTTC
few | TRBJ2-7 | TRBV20-1 | TRBD1 | CSARDTGTGVYEQYF | TGCAGTGCTAGAGATACCGGGACAGGCGTCTACGAGCAGTACTTC
- | TRBJ2-2 | TRBV5-1 | - | CASRMGLPGKRELFF | TGCGCCAGCAGGATGGGCCTACCAGGGAAGCGGGAGCTGTTTTTT
- | TRBJ2-5 | TRBV2 | - | CASSLSIQETQYF | TGTGCCAGCAGTCTGTCAATTCAAGAGACCCAGTACTTC
many | TRBJ1-1 | TRBV7-9 | - | CASSSRGNTEAFF | TGTGCCAGCAGCTCCAGGGGGAACACTGAAGCTTTCTTT
few | TRBJ2-5 | TRBV5-1 | TRBD2 | CASSLTSGMEGETQYF | TGCGCCAGCAGCTTGACTAGCGGGATGGAGGGAGAGACCCAGTACTTC
few | TRBJ2-3 | TRBV20-1 | - | CSAPGPITPPNTQYF | TGCAGTGCACCCGGACCTATTACCCCCCCAAATACGCAGTATTTT
- | TRBJ1-1 | TRBV5-1 | - | CASSLRDSGTEAFF | TGCGCCAGCAGCTTGCGGGATAGTGGCACTGAAGCTTTCTTT
few | TRBJ1-1 | TRBV7-9 | - | CASSPDLTEAFF | TGTGCCAGCAGCCCGGACCTCACTGAAGCTTTCTTT
- | TRBJ1-5 | TRBV2 | - | CASSYLRGDQPQHF | TGTGCCAGCAGCTACCTCCGGGGCGATCAGCCCCAGCATTTT
- | TRBJ1-1 | TRBV28 | - | CASHQGTREAFF | TGTGCCAGCCATCAGGGGACAAGGGAAGCTTTCTTT
- | TRBJ1-1 | TRBV20-1 | - | CSARGPGRNTEAFF | TGCAGTGCTAGAGGCCCGGGGAGGAACACTGAAGCTTTCTTT
- | TRBJ2-7 | TRBV25-1 | TRBD2 | CASSGRGTSGSREQYF | TGTGCCAGCAGTGGCCGAGGGACTAGCGGCTCTAGGGAGCAGTACTTC
- | TRBJ1-5 | TRBV20-1 | TRBD1 | CSARDPAGGQPQHF | TGCAGTGCTAGAGATCCGGCAGGGGGCCAGCCCCAGCATTTT
few | TRBJ2-5 | TRBV20-1 | TRBD2 | CSAHPGLAGAETQYF | TGCAGTGCTCATCCGGGACTAGCGGGTGCAGAGACCCAGTACTTC
- | TRBJ1-2 | TRBV12-3/TRBV12-4 | - | CASTRDKRDGYTF | TGTGCCAGCACCCGAGACAAAAGGGATGGCTACACCTTC
many | TRBJ2-3 | TRBV7-2 | - | CASSFYGSTDTQYF | TGTGCCAGCAGCTTTTACGGGAGCACAGATACGCAGTATTTT
- | TRBJ2-7 | TRBV7-2 | - | CASSFYGRLSYEQYF | TGTGCCAGCAGCTTTTACGGCCGGCTCTCCTACGAGCAGTACTTC